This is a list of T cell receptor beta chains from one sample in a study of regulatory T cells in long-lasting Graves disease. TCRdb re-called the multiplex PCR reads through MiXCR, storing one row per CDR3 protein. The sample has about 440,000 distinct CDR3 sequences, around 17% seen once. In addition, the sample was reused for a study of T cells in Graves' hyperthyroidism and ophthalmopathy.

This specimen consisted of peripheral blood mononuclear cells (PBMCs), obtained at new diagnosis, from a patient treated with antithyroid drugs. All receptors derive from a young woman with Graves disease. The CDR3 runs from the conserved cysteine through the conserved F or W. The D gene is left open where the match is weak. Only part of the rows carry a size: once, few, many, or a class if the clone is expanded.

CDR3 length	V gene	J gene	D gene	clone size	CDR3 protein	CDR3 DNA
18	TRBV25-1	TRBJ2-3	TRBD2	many	CASSEYGTSGSYTDTQYF	TGTGCCAGCAGTGAATATGGGACTAGCGGAAGCTACACAGATACGCAGTATTTT
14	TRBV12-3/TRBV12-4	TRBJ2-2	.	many	CASSPLVFSGELFF	TGTGCCAGCAGCCCCTTAGTTTTCAGCGGGGAGCTGTTTTTT
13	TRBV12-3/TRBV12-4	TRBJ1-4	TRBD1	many	CASSWGTDEKLFF	TGTGCCAGCAGTTGGGGGACAGATGAAAAACTGTTTTTT
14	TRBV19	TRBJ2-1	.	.	CASSSGGRNNEQFF	TGTGCCAGTAGTAGCGGAGGGAGAAACAATGAGCAGTTCTTC
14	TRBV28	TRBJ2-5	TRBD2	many	CASHQAGLLETQYF	TGTGCCAGCCACCAAGCGGGATTATTGGAGACCCAGTACTTC
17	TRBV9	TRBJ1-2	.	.	CASSVLAGVSHNYGYTF	TGTGCCAGCAGCGTTCTCGCAGGGGTCTCCCATAACTATGGCTACACCTTC
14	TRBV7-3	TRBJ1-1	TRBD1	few	CASSPQGGHTEAFF	TGTGCCAGCAGCCCCCAGGGGGGGCACACTGAAGCTTTCTTT
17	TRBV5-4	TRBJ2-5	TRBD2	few	CASKAGHPSGKQETQYF	TGTGCCAGCAAGGCTGGACATCCAAGCGGGAAACAAGAGACCCAGTACTTC
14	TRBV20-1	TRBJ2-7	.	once	CSAHHGEMRAEQYF	TGCAGTGCTCACCACGGGGAAATGAGAGCCGAGCAGTACTTC
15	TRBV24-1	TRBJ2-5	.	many	CATSDVQGGVKTQYF	TGTGCCACCAGTGATGTACAGGGAGGAGTGAAGACCCAGTACTTC
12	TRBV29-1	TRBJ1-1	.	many	CSVREGQGEAFF	TGCAGCGTCCGAGAAGGGCAGGGTGAAGCTTTCTTT
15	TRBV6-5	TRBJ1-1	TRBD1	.	CASSSTGLTNTEAFF	TGTGCCAGCAGTTCGACAGGGCTCACGAACACTGAAGCTTTCTTT
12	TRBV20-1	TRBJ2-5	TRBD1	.	CSGRTGSETQYF	TGCAGTGGCCGGACAGGTTCTGAGACCCAGTACTTC
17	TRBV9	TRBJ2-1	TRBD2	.	CASSLAGGSFLTNEQFF	TGTGCCAGCAGCCTAGCGGGAGGTTCGTTCCTTACCAATGAGCAGTTCTTC
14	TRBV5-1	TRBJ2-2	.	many	CASSAKGYTGELFF	TGCGCCAGCAGCGCGAAGGGGTACACCGGGGAGCTGTTTTTT
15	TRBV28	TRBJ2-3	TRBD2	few	CASIIAGASTDTQYF	TGTGCCAGCATAATAGCGGGAGCAAGCACAGATACGCAGTATTTT
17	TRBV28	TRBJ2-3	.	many	CASSFLAVGVGTDTQYF	TGTGCCAGCAGTTTTTTAGCTGTAGGGGTCGGCACAGATACGCAGTATTTT
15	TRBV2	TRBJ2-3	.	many	CASSETPATTDTQYF	TGTGCCAGCAGTGAAACGCCCGCTACCACAGATACGCAGTATTTT
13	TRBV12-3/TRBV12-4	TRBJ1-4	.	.	CASRQTREEKLFF	TGTGCCAGCAGACAAACCCGGGAAGAAAAACTGTTTTTT
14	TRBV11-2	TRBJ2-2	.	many	CASSYDRSTGELFF	TGTGCCAGCAGCTACGACAGGTCCACCGGGGAGCTGTTTTTT
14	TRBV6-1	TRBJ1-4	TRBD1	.	CASRHRGRVEKLFF	TGTGCCAGCAGACACAGGGGGCGGGTTGAAAAACTGTTTTTT
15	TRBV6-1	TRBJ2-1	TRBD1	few	CASSVVRGPYNEQFF	TGTGCCAGCAGTGTGGTAAGGGGGCCATACAATGAGCAGTTCTTC
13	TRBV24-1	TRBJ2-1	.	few	CATSDPKVVEQFF	TGTGCCACCAGTGATCCGAAGGTGGTTGAGCAGTTCTTC
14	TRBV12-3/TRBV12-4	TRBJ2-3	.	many	CASSLRENTDTQYF	TGTGCCAGCAGTTTAAGGGAAAACACAGATACGCAGTATTTT
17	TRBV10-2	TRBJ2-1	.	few	CASSVGRNPTSYNEQFF	TGCGCCAGCAGTGTAGGGCGGAATCCCACCTCCTACAATGAGCAGTTCTTC
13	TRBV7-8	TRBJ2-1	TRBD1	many	CASSVDRGYEQFF	TGTGCCAGCAGCGTAGACAGGGGCTATGAGCAGTTCTTC
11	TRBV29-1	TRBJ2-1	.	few	CSVETPNEQFF	TGCAGCGTTGAAACCCCTAATGAGCAGTTCTTC
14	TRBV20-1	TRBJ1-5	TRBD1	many	CSTRTGQNYQPQHF	TGCAGTACTAGGACAGGACAGAATTATCAGCCCCAGCATTTT
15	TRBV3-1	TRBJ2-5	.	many	CASSQERTSGETQYF	TGTGCCAGCAGCCAAGAAAGGACAAGCGGAGAGACCCAGTACTTC
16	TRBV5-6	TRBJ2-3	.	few	CASSPGRWQLGDTQYF	TGTGCCAGCAGCCCTGGGAGGTGGCAGCTCGGAGATACGCAGTATTTT
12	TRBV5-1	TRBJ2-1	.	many	CASSLEGREQFF	TGTGCCAGCAGCTTAGAGGGGCGGGAGCAGTTCTTC
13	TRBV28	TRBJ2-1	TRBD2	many	CASSLAGRNEQFF	TGTGCCAGCAGCTTAGCGGGAAGGAATGAGCAGTTCTTC
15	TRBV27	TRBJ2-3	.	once	CASSHRQTSTDTQYF	TGTGCCAGCAGTCATCGACAGACTAGCACAGATACGCAGTATTTT
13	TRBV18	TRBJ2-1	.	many	CASSLPQGNEQFF	TGTGCCAGCTCATTACCCCAGGGCAATGAGCAGTTCTTC
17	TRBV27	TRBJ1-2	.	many	CASSLLGQGLFPYGYTF	TGTGCCAGCAGTTTATTGGGGCAGGGACTTTTCCCCTATGGCTACACCTTC
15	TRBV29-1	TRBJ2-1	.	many	CSVEARDFGYNEQFF	TGCAGCGTTGAAGCCCGGGACTTTGGGTACAATGAGCAGTTCTTC
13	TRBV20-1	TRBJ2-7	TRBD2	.	CSARTSGTVGQYF	TGCAGTGCTAGGACTAGCGGGACCGTCGGGCAGTACTTC
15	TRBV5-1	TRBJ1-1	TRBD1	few	CASSSLQGGNTEAFF	TGCGCCAGCAGCTCATTACAGGGGGGGAACACTGAAGCTTTCTTT
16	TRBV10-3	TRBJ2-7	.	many	CAIMGTRRDTAYEQYF	TGTGCCATCATGGGTACCCGCCGGGACACCGCCTACGAGCAGTACTTC
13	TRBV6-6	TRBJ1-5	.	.	CASSYSSDQPQHF	TGTGCCAGCAGTTACTCGAGCGATCAGCCCCAGCATTTT
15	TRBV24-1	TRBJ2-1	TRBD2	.	CATSDPGRAVNEQFF	TGTGCCACCAGTGATCCCGGGAGGGCCGTCAATGAGCAGTTCTTC
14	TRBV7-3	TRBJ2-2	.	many	CASSLIGPRGELFF	TGTGCCAGCAGCTTAATAGGTCCTCGCGGGGAGCTGTTTTTT
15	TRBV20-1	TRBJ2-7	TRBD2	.	CSASSTSGRSYEQYF	TGCAGTGCTAGCTCGACTAGCGGGAGGTCCTACGAGCAGTACTTC
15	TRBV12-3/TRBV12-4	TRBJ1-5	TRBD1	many	CASSRGQGINQPQHF	TGTGCCAGCAGCCGGGGACAGGGGATCAATCAGCCCCAGCATTTT
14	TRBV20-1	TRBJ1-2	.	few	CSARPPEGENGYTF	TGCAGTGCTAGGCCCCCGGAGGGGGAGAATGGCTACACCTTC
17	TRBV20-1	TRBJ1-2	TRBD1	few	CSAPRSAGQGFYYGYTF	TGCAGTGCCCCAAGGTCGGCGGGACAGGGGTTTTACTATGGCTACACCTTC
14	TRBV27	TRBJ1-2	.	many	CASSVQGANYGYTF	TGTGCCAGCAGTGTTCAGGGAGCTAACTATGGCTACACCTTC
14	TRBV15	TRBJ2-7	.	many	CATKGQVESYEQYF	TGTGCCACCAAAGGGCAGGTCGAGTCCTACGAGCAGTACTTC
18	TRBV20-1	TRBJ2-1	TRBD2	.	CSARDWGGTSGTYNEQFF	TGCAGTGCTAGAGATTGGGGCGGGACTAGCGGGACCTACAATGAGCAGTTCTTC
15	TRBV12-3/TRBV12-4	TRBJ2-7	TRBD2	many	CASSLLAGGPHEQYF	TGTGCCAGCAGTTTGTTAGCGGGAGGGCCCCACGAGCAGTACTTC
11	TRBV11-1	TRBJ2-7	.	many	CASSTAYEQYF	TGTGCCAGCAGTACCGCCTACGAGCAGTACTTC
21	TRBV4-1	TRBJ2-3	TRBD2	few	CASSPLTRRGLALPSTDTQYF	TGCGCCAGCAGCCCCCTCACGCGCCGGGGACTAGCACTACCTAGCACAGATACGCAGTATTTT
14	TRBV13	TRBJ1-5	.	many	CASSIRGRDQPQHF	TGTGCCAGCAGTATCAGGGGTCGGGATCAGCCCCAGCATTTT
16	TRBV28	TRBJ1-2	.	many	CASRPGSGTENYGYTF	TGTGCCAGCAGACCCGGATCAGGGACCGAGAACTATGGCTACACCTTC
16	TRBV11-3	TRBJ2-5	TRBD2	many	CASSSRTSGTGETQYF	TGTGCCAGCAGCTCCCGGACTAGCGGGACAGGGGAGACCCAGTACTTC
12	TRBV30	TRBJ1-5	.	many	CAWNRDNQPQHF	TGTGCCTGGAACCGGGACAATCAGCCCCAGCATTTT
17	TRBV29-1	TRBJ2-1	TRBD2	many	CSVTKGWTSGEYNEQFF	TGCAGCGTTACAAAGGGTTGGACTAGCGGAGAATACAATGAGCAGTTCTTC
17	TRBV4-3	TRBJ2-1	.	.	CASSQDHRGLLGNEQFF	TGCGCCAGCAGCCAAGATCATCGCGGGCTGTTAGGCAATGAGCAGTTCTTC